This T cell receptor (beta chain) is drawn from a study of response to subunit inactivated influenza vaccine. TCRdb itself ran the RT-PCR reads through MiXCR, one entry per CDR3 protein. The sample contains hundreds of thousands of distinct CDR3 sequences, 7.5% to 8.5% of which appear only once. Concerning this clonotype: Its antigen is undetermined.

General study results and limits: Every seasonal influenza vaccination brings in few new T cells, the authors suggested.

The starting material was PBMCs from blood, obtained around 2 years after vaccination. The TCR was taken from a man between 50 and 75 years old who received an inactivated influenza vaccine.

As DNA, the CDR3 is TGTGCCAGCTATTCGGGGATCGGGGAGCTGTTTTTT. It encodes CASYSGIGELFF. This chain connects TRBV28 to TRBJ2-2; D perhaps matches TRBD2 (5 bases). Trimming stripped 8 bases from V and 7 bases from J, with 11 bases between. The CDR3 length is 12 residues. Germline values: CDR1 MDHEN, CDR2 SYDVKM.